The present entry profiles one T cell receptor (beta chain) with its context. What it binds is unknown. Germline CDR1 is MNHEY and CDR2 is SMNVEV (reference sequence). This CDR3 is built from 17 residues. V was cut by 6 bases and J by 2 bases, with 22 bases left in between. The source of the sample is a study of T cell repertoires in cytomegalovirus infection. Study context: Well-studied HLA-B-restricted epitopes and recently identified HLA-C-restricted epitopes of CMV were both used in the study. Carrying CMV and the relevant HLA type showed in public TCR beta signatures. Study-wide results and caveats: The ex vivo response was dominated by HLA-C-restricted CMV-specific TCR beta clonotypes. People with CMV and the relevant HLA were identified by cumulative public TCR beta family frequency.

TCRdb recomputed calls from the reads with MiXCR, one row per CDR3 protein. The repertoire holds around 340,000 distinct CDR3 sequences, with roughly 28% as singletons. This rearrangement joins TRBV27 to TRBJ1-2; tentative D call: TRBD1 (6 bases). The input for sequencing was cultured PBMCs, taken from culture after CMV antigen stimulation. The receptor was isolated from a human donor in good health (CMV status not recorded). Some clones in this sample may be carry-over from other donors' samples. DNA for the CDR3: TGTGCCAGCAGGGTCTCAGGGACATCTCTTCGGAACTATGGCTACACCTTC. It encodes CASRVSGTSLRNYGYTF.